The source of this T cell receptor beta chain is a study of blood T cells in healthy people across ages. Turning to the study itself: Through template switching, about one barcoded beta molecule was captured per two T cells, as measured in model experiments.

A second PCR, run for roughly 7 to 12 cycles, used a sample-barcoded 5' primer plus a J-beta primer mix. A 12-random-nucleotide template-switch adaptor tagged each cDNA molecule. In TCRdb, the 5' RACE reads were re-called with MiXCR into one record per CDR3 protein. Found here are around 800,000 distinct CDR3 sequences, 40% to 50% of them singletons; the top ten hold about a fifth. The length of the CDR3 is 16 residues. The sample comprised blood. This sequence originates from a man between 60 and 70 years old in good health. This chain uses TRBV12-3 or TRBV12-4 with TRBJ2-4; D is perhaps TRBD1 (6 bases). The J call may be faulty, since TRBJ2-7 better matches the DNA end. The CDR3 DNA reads TGTGCCAGCAGTTTCTCTGGGGGCGGTGCCGCCTACGAGCAGTACTTC. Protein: CASSFSGGGAAYEQYF.